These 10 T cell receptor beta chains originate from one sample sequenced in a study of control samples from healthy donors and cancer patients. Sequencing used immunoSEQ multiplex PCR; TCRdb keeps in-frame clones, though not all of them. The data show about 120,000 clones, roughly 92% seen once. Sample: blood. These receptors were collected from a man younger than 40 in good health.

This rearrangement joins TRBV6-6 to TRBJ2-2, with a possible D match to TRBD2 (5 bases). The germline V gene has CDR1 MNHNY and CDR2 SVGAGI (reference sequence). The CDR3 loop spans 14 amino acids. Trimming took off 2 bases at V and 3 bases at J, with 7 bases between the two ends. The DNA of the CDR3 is TGTGCCAGCAGTTACGCGAGGGACACCGGGGAGCTGTTTTTT. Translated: CASSYARDTGELFF.

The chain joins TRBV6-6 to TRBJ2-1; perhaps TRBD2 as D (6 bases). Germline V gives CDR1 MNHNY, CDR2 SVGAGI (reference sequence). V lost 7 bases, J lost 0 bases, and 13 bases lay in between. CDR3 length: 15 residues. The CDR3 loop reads CASTPFGSSYNEQFF. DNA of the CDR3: TGTGCCAGCACTCCCTTCGGGAGCTCCTACAATGAGCAGTTCTTC.

Written as DNA, the CDR3 is TGTGCCAGCAGCCTCACGGGGGGCGTCTACGAGCAGTACGTC. It yields the protein CASSLTGGVYEQYV. The chain links TRBV7-2 to TRBJ2-7; TRBD2 might be the D (7 bases). Trimming pared 5 bases from V and 3 bases from J, leaving 14 bases between. This CDR3 has 14 amino acids. Germline CDR1 reads SGHTA; CDR2 reads FQGNSA.

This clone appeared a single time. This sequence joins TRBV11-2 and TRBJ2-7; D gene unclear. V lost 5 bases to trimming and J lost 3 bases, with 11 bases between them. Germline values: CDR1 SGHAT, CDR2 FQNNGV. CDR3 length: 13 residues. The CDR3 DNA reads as TGTGCCAGCAGCCTTAGTTCGGGCTACGAGCAGTACGTC. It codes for CASSLSSGYEQYV.

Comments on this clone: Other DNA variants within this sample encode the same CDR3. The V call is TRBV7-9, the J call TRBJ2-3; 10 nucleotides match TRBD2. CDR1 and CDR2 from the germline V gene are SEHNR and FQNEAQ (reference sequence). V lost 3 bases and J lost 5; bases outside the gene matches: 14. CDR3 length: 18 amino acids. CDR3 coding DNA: TGTGCCAGCAGCTTCCCAATTTCAGCGGGGGGGCCGGGAGATACGCAGTATTTT. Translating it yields CASSFPISAGGPGDTQYF.

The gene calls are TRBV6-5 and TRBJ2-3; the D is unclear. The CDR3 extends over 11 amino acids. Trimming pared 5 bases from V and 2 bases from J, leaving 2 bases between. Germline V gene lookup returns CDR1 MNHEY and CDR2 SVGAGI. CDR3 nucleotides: TGTGCCAGCAGTACCACAGATACGCAGTATTTT. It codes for CASSTTDTQYF.

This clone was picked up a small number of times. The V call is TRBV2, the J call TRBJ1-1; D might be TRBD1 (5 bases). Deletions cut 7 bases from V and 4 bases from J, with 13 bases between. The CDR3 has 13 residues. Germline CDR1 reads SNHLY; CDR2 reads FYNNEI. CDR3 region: CASTRGVGTEAFF. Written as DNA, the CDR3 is TGTGCCAGCACGAGGGGAGTTGGCACTGAAGCTTTCTTT.

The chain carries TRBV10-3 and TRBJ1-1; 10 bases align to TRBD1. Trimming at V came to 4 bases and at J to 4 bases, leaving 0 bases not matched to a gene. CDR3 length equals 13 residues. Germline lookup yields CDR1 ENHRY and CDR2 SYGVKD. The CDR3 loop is CAISGTGGTEAFF. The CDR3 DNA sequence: TGTGCCATCAGTGGGACAGGGGGCACTGAAGCTTTCTTT.

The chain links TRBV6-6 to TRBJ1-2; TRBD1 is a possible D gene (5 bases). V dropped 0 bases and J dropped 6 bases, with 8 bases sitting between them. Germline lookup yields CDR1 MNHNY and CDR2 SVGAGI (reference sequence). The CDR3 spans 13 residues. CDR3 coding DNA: TGTGCCAGCAGTTACTCGGAAGGGGATGGCTACACCTTC. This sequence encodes CASSYSEGDGYTF.

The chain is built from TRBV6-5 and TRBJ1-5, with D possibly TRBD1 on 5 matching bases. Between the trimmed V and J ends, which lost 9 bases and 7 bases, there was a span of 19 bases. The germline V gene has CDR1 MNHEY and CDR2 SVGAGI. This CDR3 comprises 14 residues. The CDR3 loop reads CASSRAGSRQPQHF. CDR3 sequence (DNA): TGTGCCAGTAGTCGCGCAGGGTCGCGGCAGCCCCAGCATTTT.